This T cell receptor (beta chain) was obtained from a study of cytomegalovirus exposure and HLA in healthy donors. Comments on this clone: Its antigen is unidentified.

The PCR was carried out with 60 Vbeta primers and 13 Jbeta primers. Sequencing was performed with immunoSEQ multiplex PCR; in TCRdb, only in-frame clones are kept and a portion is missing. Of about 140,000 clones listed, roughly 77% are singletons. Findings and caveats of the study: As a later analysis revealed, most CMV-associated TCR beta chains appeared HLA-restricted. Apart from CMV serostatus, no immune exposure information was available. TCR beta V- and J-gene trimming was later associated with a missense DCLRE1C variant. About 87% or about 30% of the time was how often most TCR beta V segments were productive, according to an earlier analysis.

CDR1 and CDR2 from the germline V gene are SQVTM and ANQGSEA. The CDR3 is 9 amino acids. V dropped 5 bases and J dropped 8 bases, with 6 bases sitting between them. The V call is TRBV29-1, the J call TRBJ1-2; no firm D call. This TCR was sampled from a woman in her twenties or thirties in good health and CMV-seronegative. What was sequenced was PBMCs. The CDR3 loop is CSVSEGYTF. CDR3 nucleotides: TGCAGCGTTAGCGAGGGCTACACCTTC. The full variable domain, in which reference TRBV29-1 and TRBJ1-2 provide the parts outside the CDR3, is SAVISQKPSRDICQRGTSLTIQCQVDSQVTMMFWYRQQPGQSLTLIATANQGSEATYESGFVIDKFPISRPNLTFSTLTVSNMSPEDSSIYLCSVSEGYTFGSGTRLTVV.